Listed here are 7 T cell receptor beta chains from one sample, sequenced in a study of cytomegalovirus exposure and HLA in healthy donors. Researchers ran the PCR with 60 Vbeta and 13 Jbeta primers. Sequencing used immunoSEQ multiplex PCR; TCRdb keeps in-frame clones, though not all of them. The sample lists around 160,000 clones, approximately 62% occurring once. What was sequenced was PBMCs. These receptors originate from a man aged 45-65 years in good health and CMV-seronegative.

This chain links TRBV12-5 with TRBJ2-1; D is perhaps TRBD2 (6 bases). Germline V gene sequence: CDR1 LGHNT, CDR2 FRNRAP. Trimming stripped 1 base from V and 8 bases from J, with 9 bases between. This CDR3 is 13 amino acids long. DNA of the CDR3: TGTGCTAGTGGTTTGGCCGGGAGCGATGAGCAGTTCTTC. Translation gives CASGLAGSDEQFF.

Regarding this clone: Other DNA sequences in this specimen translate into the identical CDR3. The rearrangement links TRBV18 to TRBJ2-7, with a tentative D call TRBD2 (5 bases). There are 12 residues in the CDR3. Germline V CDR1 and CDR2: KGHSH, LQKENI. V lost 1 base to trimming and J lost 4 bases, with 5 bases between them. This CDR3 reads CASSPRGYEQYF. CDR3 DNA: TGTGCCAGCTCACCACGAGGGTACGAGCAGTACTTC.

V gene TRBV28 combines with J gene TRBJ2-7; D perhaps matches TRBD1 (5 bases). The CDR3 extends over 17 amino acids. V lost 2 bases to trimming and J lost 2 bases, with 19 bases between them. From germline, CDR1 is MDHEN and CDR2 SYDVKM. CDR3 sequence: CASSLGPALRTTYEQYF. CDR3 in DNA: TGTGCCAGCAGTTTAGGTCCCGCGCTGCGGACAACCTACGAGCAGTACTTC.

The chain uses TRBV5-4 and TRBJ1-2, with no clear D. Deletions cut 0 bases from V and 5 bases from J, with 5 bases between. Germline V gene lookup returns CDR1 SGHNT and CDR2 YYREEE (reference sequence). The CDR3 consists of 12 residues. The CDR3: CASSLADYGYTF. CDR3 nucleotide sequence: TGTGCCAGCAGCTTGGCAGATTATGGCTACACCTTC.

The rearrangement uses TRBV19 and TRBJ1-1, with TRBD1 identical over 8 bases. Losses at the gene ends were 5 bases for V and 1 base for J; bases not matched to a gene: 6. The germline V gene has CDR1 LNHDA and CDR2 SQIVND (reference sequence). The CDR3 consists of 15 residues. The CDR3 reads CASSARGQGNTEAFF. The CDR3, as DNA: TGTGCCAGTAGTGCCCGAGGACAGGGGAACACTGAAGCTTTCTTT.

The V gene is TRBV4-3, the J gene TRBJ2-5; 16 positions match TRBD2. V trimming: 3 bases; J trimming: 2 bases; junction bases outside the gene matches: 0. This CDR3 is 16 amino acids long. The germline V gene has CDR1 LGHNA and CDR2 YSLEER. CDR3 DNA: TGCGCCAGCAGCCAGGGACTAGCGGGGGGGCAAGAGACCCAGTACTTC. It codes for CASSQGLAGGQETQYF.

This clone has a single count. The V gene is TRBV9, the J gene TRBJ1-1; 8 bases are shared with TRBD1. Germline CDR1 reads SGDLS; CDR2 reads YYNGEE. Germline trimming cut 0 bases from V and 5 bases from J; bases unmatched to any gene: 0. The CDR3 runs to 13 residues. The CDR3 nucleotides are TGTGCCAGCAGCGTAGGACAGGGGACTGAAGCTTTCTTT. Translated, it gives CASSVGQGTEAFF.